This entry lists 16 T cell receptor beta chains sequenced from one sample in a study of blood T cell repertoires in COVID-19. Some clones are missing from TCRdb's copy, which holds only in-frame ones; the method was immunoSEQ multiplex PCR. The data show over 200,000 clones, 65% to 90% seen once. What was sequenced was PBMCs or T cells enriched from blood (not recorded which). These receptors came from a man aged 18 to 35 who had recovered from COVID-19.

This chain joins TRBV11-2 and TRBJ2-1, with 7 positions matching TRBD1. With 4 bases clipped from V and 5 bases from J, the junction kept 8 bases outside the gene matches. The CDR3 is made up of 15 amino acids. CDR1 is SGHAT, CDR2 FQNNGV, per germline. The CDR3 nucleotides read TGTGCCAGCAGCTCCCTCGACAGGGCAGACAATGAGCAGTTCTTC. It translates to CASSSLDRADNEQFF.

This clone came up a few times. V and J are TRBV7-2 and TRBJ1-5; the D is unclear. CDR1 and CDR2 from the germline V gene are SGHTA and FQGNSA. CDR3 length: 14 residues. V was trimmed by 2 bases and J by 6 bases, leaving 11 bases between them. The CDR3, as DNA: TGTGCCAGCAGCTTAACTACCCCGGGTCAGCCCCAGCATTTT. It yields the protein CASSLTTPGQPQHF.

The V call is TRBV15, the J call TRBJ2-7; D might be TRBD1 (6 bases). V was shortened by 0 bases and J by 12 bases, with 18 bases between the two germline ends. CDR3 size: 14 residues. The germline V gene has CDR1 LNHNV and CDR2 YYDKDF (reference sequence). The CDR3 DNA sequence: TGTGCCACCAGCAGAGACAGGGGCCTTAGCGTGTCGTACTTC. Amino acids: CATSRDRGLSVSYF.

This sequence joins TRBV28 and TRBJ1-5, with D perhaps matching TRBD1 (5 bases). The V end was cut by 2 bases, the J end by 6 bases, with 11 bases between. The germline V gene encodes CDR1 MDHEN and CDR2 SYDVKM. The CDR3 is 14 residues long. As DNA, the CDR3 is TGTGCCAGCAGTTTAGGAGGGGTTGGTCAGCCCCAGCATTTT. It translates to CASSLGGVGQPQHF.

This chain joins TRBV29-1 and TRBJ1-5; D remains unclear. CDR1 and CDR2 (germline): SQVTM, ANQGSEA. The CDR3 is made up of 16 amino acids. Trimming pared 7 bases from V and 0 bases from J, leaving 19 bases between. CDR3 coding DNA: TGCAGCGCCTGGAAGCGAGGAGGGAATAGCAATCAGCCCCAGCATTTT. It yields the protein CSAWKRGGNSNQPQHF.

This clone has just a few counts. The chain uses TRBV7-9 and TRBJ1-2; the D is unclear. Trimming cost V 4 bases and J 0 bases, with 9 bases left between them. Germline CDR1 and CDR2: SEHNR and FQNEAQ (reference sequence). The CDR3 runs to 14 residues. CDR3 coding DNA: TGTGCCAGCAGCTCTGGGGAGGCTAACTATGGCTACACCTTC. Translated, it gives CASSSGEANYGYTF.

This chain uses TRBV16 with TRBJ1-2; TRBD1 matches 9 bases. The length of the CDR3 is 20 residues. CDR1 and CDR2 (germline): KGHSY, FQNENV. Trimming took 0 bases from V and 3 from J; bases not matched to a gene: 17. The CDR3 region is CASSQSISGQGKFRDYGYTF. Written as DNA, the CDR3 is TGTGCCAGCAGCCAATCGATTTCGGGACAGGGCAAATTTCGAGACTATGGCTACACCTTC.

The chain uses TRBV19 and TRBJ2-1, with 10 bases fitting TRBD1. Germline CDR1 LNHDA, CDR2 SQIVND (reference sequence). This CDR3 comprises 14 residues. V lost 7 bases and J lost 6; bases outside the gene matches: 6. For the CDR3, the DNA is TGTGCCAGTACCTCGGACAGGGGGGTCAATGAGCAGTTCTTC. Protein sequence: CASTSDRGVNEQFF.

CDR3 nucleotide sequence: TGTGCCAGCAGCCCTGCGGGGGCCACCTACAATGAGCAGTTCTTC. It encodes CASSPAGATYNEQFF. V and J are TRBV11-3 and TRBJ2-1; tentatively, D is TRBD2 (7 bases). This CDR3 contains 15 residues. The germline V and J ends were trimmed by 5 bases and 2 bases, with 13 bases remaining between them. Per germline, CDR1 SGHNT and CDR2 YENEEA.

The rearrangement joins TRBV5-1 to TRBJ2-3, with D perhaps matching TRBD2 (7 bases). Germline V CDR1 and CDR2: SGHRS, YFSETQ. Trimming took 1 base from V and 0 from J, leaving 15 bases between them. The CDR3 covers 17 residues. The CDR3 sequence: CASSLLRGGTSTDTQYF. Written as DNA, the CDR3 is TGCGCCAGCAGCTTGTTAAGGGGGGGGACTAGCACAGATACGCAGTATTTT. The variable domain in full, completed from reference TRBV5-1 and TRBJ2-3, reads KAGVTQTPRYLIKTRGQQVTLSCSPISGHRSVSWYQQTPGQGLQFLFEYFSETQRNKGNFPGRFSGRQFSNSRSEMNVSTLELGDSALYLCASSLLRGGTSTDTQYFGPGTRLTVL.

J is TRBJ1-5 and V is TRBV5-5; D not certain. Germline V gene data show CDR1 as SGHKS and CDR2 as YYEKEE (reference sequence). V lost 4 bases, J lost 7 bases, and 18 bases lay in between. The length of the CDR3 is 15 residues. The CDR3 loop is CASSPSLLAGQPQHF. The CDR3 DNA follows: TGTGCCAGCAGCCCCTCTCTCCTGGCGGGGCAGCCCCAGCATTTT. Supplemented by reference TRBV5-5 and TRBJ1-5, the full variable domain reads DAGVTQSPTHLIKTRGQQVTLRCSPISGHKSVSWYQQVLGQGPQFIFQYYEKEERGRGNFPDRFSARQFPNYSSELNVNALLLGDSALYLCASSPSLLAGQPQHFGDGTRLSIL.

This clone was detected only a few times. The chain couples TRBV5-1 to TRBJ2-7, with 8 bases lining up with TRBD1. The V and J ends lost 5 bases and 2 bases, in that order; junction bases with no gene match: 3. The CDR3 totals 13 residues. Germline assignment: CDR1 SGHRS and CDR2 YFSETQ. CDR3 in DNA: TGCGCCAGCAGTCGACAGGGGACCTACGAGCAGTACTTC. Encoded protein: CASSRQGTYEQYF.

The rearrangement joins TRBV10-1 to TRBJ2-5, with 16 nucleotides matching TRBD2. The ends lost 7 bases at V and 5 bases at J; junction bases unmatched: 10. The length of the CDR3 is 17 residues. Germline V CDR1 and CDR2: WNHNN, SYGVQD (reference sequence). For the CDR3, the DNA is TGCGCCAGCACCCCCGGGACTAGCGGGAGGGCCCGTGAGACCCAGTACTTC. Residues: CASTPGTSGRARETQYF.

The CDR3 sequence: CARWAPYSNQPQHF. The DNA of the CDR3 is TGTGCCAGATGGGCGCCTTATAGCAATCAGCCCCAGCATTTT. This chain uses TRBV5-3 with TRBJ1-5; D gene unclear. TRBV5-3 is known as an ORF, though its function is uncertain. The CDR3 length is 14 residues. V dropped 7 bases and J dropped 0 bases, with 11 bases sitting between them.

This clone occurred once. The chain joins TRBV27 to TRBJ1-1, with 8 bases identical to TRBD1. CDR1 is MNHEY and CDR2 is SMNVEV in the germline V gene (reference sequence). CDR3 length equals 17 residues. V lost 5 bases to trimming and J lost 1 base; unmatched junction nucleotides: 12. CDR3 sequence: CASSPPNIGQGNTEAFF. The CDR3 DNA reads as TGTGCCAGCAGTCCCCCCAACATCGGACAGGGGAACACTGAAGCTTTCTTT.

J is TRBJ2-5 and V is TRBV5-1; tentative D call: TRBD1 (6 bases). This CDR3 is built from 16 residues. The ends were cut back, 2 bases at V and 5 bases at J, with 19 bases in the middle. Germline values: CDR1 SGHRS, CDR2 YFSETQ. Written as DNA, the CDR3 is TGCGCCAGCAGCTTACAGGGATGGGAAACGGGGGAGACCCAGTACTTC. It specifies CASSLQGWETGETQYF.